Presented here are 18 T cell receptor beta chains from one specimen sequenced in a study of T cell changes during pregnancy in multiple sclerosis. The assay was immunoSEQ multiplex PCR, and TCRdb's table has in-frame clones only and misses some. The data show 59,000 or so clones, with about 93% seen just once and about 3% held by the top ten. Specimen: peripheral blood, collected in the third trimester of pregnancy. The receptors were gathered from a female donor in good health, enrolled as a control in a pregnancy study.

This clone was recorded only once. J is TRBJ2-5 and V is TRBV6-5; 13 bases are a match to TRBD2. Germline loops: CDR1 MNHEY, CDR2 SVGAGI. J gave up 3 bases and V 5 bases, and 3 bases lay outside the gene matches. The CDR3 consists of 15 residues. The chain's CDR3 is CASSRGTSGKETQYF. The CDR3 bases are TGTGCCAGCAGTCGGGGGACTAGCGGGAAAGAGACCCAGTACTTC.

This chain connects TRBV28 to TRBJ2-7, with D possibly matching TRBD2 (6 bases). Germline V gene lookup returns CDR1 MDHEN and CDR2 SYDVKM. Trimming shortened V by 7 bases and J by 0 bases, and 22 bases separated the two germline ends. The CDR3 is 17 residues long. CDR3 protein: CASTGVPGLPFSYEQYF. In DNA form, the CDR3 reads TGTGCCAGCACCGGTGTCCCGGGACTTCCTTTCTCCTACGAGCAGTACTTC.

The chain combines TRBV7-2 with TRBJ2-3; 12 bases align to TRBD2. This CDR3 spans 19 amino acids. V shed 2 bases, J shed 2 bases, and the junction held 11 bases outside the gene matches. CDR1 is SGHTA and CDR2 is FQGNSA in the germline V gene. This chain's CDR3 is CASSLYRTRTSGITDTQYF. As DNA, the CDR3 is TGTGCCAGCAGCTTATATAGGACGAGGACTAGCGGGATCACAGATACGCAGTATTTT.

CDR3 sequence: CSFLTENYGYTF. The CDR3 region has the DNA TGCAGCTTTCTGACAGAAAACTATGGCTACACCTTC. V gene TRBV29-1 combines with J gene TRBJ1-2; D might be TRBD1 (5 bases). The germline gives CDR1 SQVTM, CDR2 ANQGSEA. The CDR3 contains 12 residues. Trimming left V 8 bases short and J 2 bases short, with 12 bases between.

The chain couples TRBV11-2 to TRBJ1-2; D remains ambiguous. The CDR3 has 15 residues. Germline V CDR1 and CDR2: SGHAT, FQNNGV. V was pared by 5 bases and J by 6 bases, with 19 bases between. The CDR3 DNA reads TGTGCCAGCAGCACTCCGGCAGGCCCGTTCAATGGCTACACCTTC. Amino acids: CASSTPAGPFNGYTF. The full variable domain, rest sourced from reference TRBV11-2 and TRBJ1-2, is EAGVAQSPRYKIIEKRQSVAFWCNPISGHATLYWYQQILGQGPKLLIQFQNNGVVDDSQLPKDRFSAERLKGVDSTLKIQPAKLEDSAVYLCASSTPAGPFNGYTFGSGTRLTVV.

This chain uses TRBV5-1 with TRBJ1-1; D not certain. Germline CDR1 and CDR2: SGHRS and YFSETQ. With 0 bases removed from V and 0 bases from J, the gap between germline ends came to 6 bases. The CDR3 has 14 amino acids. CDR3 in amino acids: CASSLGLMNTEAFF. The CDR3 DNA follows: TGCGCCAGCAGCTTGGGACTGATGAACACTGAAGCTTTCTTT.

The genes are TRBV7-2 and TRBJ2-7, with D hard to call. Per germline, CDR1 SGHTA and CDR2 FQGNSA. Trimming stripped 5 bases from V and 2 bases from J, with 13 bases between. The CDR3 consists of 14 residues. DNA of the CDR3: TGTGCCAGCAGCCTAGGTCGATTAGCCTACGAGCAGTACTTC. Amino acid sequence: CASSLGRLAYEQYF.

This clone was detected only once. This sequence joins TRBV15 and TRBJ2-7; 8 nucleotides agree with TRBD1. Germline CDR1 reads LNHNV; CDR2 reads YYDKDF (reference sequence). This CDR3 region has 14 residues. V lost 3 bases, J lost 3 bases, and 4 bases stayed unmatched. The CDR3 here is CATSRAGQGYEQYF. The CDR3 nucleotides read TGTGCCACCAGCAGGGCAGGACAGGGCTACGAGCAGTACTTC.

V is TRBV19 and J is TRBJ1-6, with 10 bases that match TRBD1. The junction had 8 bases not matched to a gene; V was cut back by 6 bases and J by 0 bases. From germline, CDR1 is LNHDA and CDR2 SQIVND (reference sequence). The CDR3 sequence is 18 residues long. The CDR3 here is CASRFRDRGGSYNSPLHF. CDR3 sequence (DNA): TGTGCCAGTAGATTCCGGGACAGGGGTGGCTCCTATAATTCACCCCTCCACTTT.

J is TRBJ2-2 and V is TRBV9; no definite D call. The CDR3 runs to 12 residues. Trimming pared 2 bases from V and 7 bases from J, leaving 6 bases between. CDR1 is SGDLS and CDR2 is YYNGEE in the germline V gene. Here the CDR3 reads CASSVSSGELFF. Here the CDR3 DNA reads TGTGCCAGCAGCGTGTCCAGCGGGGAGCTGTTTTTT.

The chain has TRBV9 and TRBJ1-4, with D tentatively TRBD1 (6 bases). Germline V gene data show CDR1 as SGDLS and CDR2 as YYNGEE. Trimming cost V 0 bases and J 11 bases, with 17 bases left between them. This CDR3 spans 15 amino acids. The DNA of the CDR3 is TGTGCCAGCAGCGTAGGGGGGGGCTACAGCGGGAAACTGTTTTTT. Encoded protein: CASSVGGGYSGKLFF.

This rearrangement joins TRBV27 to TRBJ2-5, with 13 bases fitting TRBD2. V was clipped by 5 bases and J by 2 bases; unmatched bases: 5. Germline-derived CDR1 and CDR2 are MNHEY and SMNVEV (reference sequence). The CDR3 is made up of 16 amino acids. In nucleotides, the CDR3 is TGTGCCAGCAGTCGCCGACTAGCGGGAGGTCAAGAGACCCAGTACTTC. Its translation is CASSRRLAGGQETQYF.

The V and J genes are TRBV10-2 and TRBJ2-7; tentatively, D is TRBD2 (5 bases). Deletions cut 4 bases from V and 1 base from J, with 14 bases between. Per the germline V gene, CDR1 is WSHSY and CDR2 is SAAADI. The CDR3 spans 15 residues. CDR3 DNA sequence: TGCGCCAGCAGTGGGAGGCAGGATGGTTCCTACGAGCAGTACTTC. Translated, it gives CASSGRQDGSYEQYF.

V and J are TRBV19 and TRBJ2-3; TRBD2 matches 13 bases. There are 18 residues in the CDR3. J was trimmed by 2 bases and V by 1 base; bases with no gene match: 6. Per germline, CDR1 LNHDA and CDR2 SQIVND (reference sequence). DNA for the CDR3: TGTGCCAGTAGTATAGTCCAGGGACTAGCGGGATTCACAGATACGCAGTATTTT. Its protein is CASSIVQGLAGFTDTQYF.

Notes on this clone: At one of its ends the junction is not consistent with the germline gene, which may arise from a read error. The CDR3 here is CASRQDTGTALNF. CDR3 sequence (DNA): TGTGCCAGCAGACAAGACACCGGGACAGCTTTGAACTTC. The rearrangement links TRBV27 to TRBJ2-7; 7 positions match TRBD1. The CDR3 is made up of 13 amino acids. The V gene's germline CDR1 is MNHEY and CDR2 SMNVEV (reference sequence).

This clone has more than one count but fewer than ten. The CDR3 reads CASSVDRVGTEAFF. The CDR3 nucleotides read TGTGCCAGCAGCGTTGACAGGGTGGGAACTGAAGCTTTCTTT. This chain joins TRBV9 and TRBJ1-1; 7 nucleotides match TRBD1. Losses at the gene ends were 2 bases for V and 5 bases for J; bases not matched to a gene: 6. Germline assignment: CDR1 SGDLS and CDR2 YYNGEE. The CDR3 sequence is 14 residues long.

The chain uses TRBV6-5 and TRBJ2-7; 14 bases fit TRBD2. V was pared by 6 bases and J by 5 bases, with 6 bases of the junction left unmatched. The CDR3 is 15 residues long. Germline CDR1 MNHEY, CDR2 SVGAGI. The CDR3 spells CASRLGLAGGDEQYF. The CDR3 DNA reads as TGTGCCAGCAGACTAGGACTAGCGGGGGGTGACGAGCAGTACTTC.

This chain joins TRBV28 and TRBJ2-3; 9 bases match TRBD1. The V gene end was trimmed by 1 base and the J gene end by 3 bases; junction bases not matched to a gene: 2. Germline V gives CDR1 MDHEN, CDR2 SYDVKM. The length of the CDR3 is 15 residues. CDR3 sequence reads: CASSLSGTGTDTQYF. CDR3 nucleotides: TGTGCCAGCAGTTTATCCGGGACAGGGACAGATACGCAGTATTTT.